The sequence of this T cell receptor (beta chain) was determined in a study of blood T cell repertoires in COVID-19. The Seattle site enrolled patients during active infection and followed them longitudinally. Germline-derived CDR1 and CDR2 are KGHSH and LQKENI. Trimming removed 1 base from V and 2 bases from J; junction bases left unmatched: 6. The CDR3 is made up of 16 amino acids. TCRdb's table, derived via immunoSEQ multiplex PCR, lists solely in-frame clones and lacks some. The sample records roughly 170,000 clones, roughly 84% being singletons. Sample: peripheral blood. The chain links TRBV18 to TRBJ2-5; 8 bases are a match to TRBD1. This TCR was recovered from a woman aged 45-60 years with COVID-19, enrolled during active disease. The CDR3 spells CASSPQAGGQQETQYF. The CDR3 DNA follows: TGTGCCAGCTCACCACAGGCAGGGGGCCAACAAGAGACCCAGTACTTC.